This T cell receptor (beta chain) originates from a study of shared clonotypes between healthy human individuals. Study-level findings and limits: Researchers found naive subsets generally carried larger estimated richness than memory subsets.

Details on this clone: Its antigen is currently unknown.

Here immunoSEQ multiplex PCR was the method, and the copy in TCRdb shows in-frame clones only, minus some. Here the sample spans roughly 1,800,000 clones, over 85% being singletons. The CDR3 length is 14 residues. Germline V gene lookup returns CDR1 MNHEY and CDR2 SVGAGI. The V and J ends lost 8 bases and 2 bases respectively, with 16 bases between them. Only CD45RO-negative cells positively selected for CCR7 counted as naive CD8 cells, so terminally differentiated effector memory CD45RA+ cells were excluded. The source of this sequence is a man aged 18 to 30 in good health. This chain connects TRBV6-5 to TRBJ2-7; D not resolved. The sample consisted of naive CD8+ T cells sorted from blood. The CDR3 region has the DNA TGTGCCAGCTCTCCGATAGGAGCCACCTACGAGCAGTACTTC. This gives the protein CASSPIGATYEQYF.